These 10 T cell receptor beta chains were sequenced from one sample in a study of beta chain features in type 1 diabetes. Reverse transcription of all isolated RNA meant that expressed TCRB transcripts were sequenced. Assay used: immunoSEQ multiplex PCR; TCRdb lists only in-frame clones, some missing. The data hold 300,000 to 400,000 clones, with 10% to 15% observed a single time. The sample comprised naive CD4+ T cells from blood. These receptors were collected from a man younger than 35 in good health.

V usage is TRBV10-3 and J usage is TRBJ2-7; D perhaps matches TRBD1 (6 bases). CDR1 is ENHRY, CDR2 SYGVKD, per germline. The CDR3 totals 14 residues. V was pared by 8 bases and J by 5 bases, with 19 bases between. The DNA for the CDR3 is TGTGCCATCCGTAGCACAGGGATATTTAACGAGCAGTACTTC. This gives the protein CAIRSTGIFNEQYF.

This clone was observed a handful of times. The genes are TRBV5-1 and TRBJ2-7, with 11 bases matching TRBD2. This CDR3 has 16 residues. V shed 4 bases and J 3 bases; nucleotides not matched to a gene: 9. Germline V gene sequence: CDR1 SGHRS, CDR2 YFSETQ. CDR3 sequence reads: CASSRGELAGDYEQYF. The DNA for the CDR3 is TGCGCCAGCAGCAGGGGGGAACTAGCGGGAGACTACGAGCAGTACTTC.

This clone has only a few counts. The V call is TRBV30, the J call TRBJ2-1, with 8 bases lining up with TRBD2. Trimming at V came to 3 bases and at J to 0 bases, leaving 10 bases not matched to a gene. The CDR3 sequence is 17 residues long. The germline CDR1 and CDR2 sequences are GTSNPN and SVGIG (reference sequence). The chain's CDR3 is CAWSLRYSGTSYNEQFF. The DNA for the CDR3 is TGTGCCTGGAGCCTTCGCTATAGCGGGACCTCCTACAATGAGCAGTTCTTC.

This clone came up a few times. The chain couples TRBV7-2 to TRBJ2-7; no reliable D call. Germline CDR1 SGHTA, CDR2 FQGNSA. This CDR3 is 12 amino acids long. V was shortened by 5 bases and J by 4 bases, with 9 bases between the two germline ends. The CDR3 here is CASSPTAYEQYF. CDR3 coding DNA: TGTGCCAGCAGCCCTACAGCTTACGAGCAGTACTTC. Combining the CDR3 with reference TRBV7-2 and TRBJ2-7 gives the whole variable domain GAGVSQSPSNKVTEKGKDVELRCDPISGHTALYWYRQSLGQGLEFLIYFQGNSAPDKSGLPSDRFSAERTGGSVSTLTIQRTQQEDSAVYLCASSPTAYEQYFGPGTRLTVT.

The chain uses TRBV5-8 and TRBJ2-3, with 7 bases matching TRBD1. The CDR3 runs to 16 residues. Losses at the gene ends were 0 bases for V and 11 bases for J; bases not matched to a gene: 15. Germline lookup yields CDR1 SGHTS and CDR2 YDEGEE. Written as DNA, the CDR3 is TGTGCCAGCAGCTTGGCAGGACAGGCCCCTATACGGGGGCAGTATTTT. As protein: CASSLAGQAPIRGQYF.

V and J are TRBV5-4 and TRBJ2-5, with D tentatively TRBD2 (5 bases). The germline V and J ends were trimmed by 4 bases and 4 bases, with 14 bases remaining between them. The CDR3 totals 14 residues. Germline CDR1 SGHNT, CDR2 YYREEE (reference sequence). DNA of the CDR3: TGTGCCAGCAGCCCCCGACCTAGCATAGAGACCCAGTACTTC. Translated: CASSPRPSIETQYF.

The chain combines TRBV30 with TRBJ2-3; 15 bases are shared with TRBD2. Trimming took 1 base from V and 6 from J; bases not matched to a gene: 20. CDR1 is GTSNPN and CDR2 is SVGIG in the germline V gene (reference sequence). This CDR3 region has 21 residues. CDR3 nucleotides: TGTGCCTGGAGTGGACAGCTACGGACTAGCGGGAGGGAGGTCGTTGGGGATACGCAGTATTTT. It translates to CAWSGQLRTSGREVVGDTQYF.

V and J are TRBV7-3 and TRBJ2-7; D call uncertain. Germline CDR1 is SGHTA and CDR2 is FQGTGA. This CDR3 is 16 amino acids long. V was shortened by 5 bases and J by 2 bases, with 19 bases between the two germline ends. For the CDR3, the DNA is TGTGCCAGCAGCCCAGTTTGGTTCGCCGCGGCCTACGAGCAGTACTTC. Amino acid sequence: CASSPVWFAAAYEQYF.

This clone was counted between two and nine times. The chain recombines TRBV28 with TRBJ1-2; no clear D gene. CDR3 length equals 12 residues. CDR1 and CDR2 from the germline V gene are MDHEN and SYDVKM. V lost 7 bases and J 8 bases, leaving 14 bases between the germline ends. CDR3 nucleotides: TGTGCCAGCAACCCCGACACTTACGGCTACACCTTC. Protein: CASNPDTYGYTF.

This clone was observed a handful of times. The chain is built from TRBV29-1 and TRBJ2-7; 11 bases are a match to TRBD1. The CDR3 sequence is 13 residues long. With V trimmed by 4 bases and J by 7 bases, 6 bases remained unmatched. Germline CDR1 SQVTM, CDR2 ANQGSEA. The CDR3 bases are TGCAGCGTTGCCGGACAGGGGGCGAGGGAGCAGTACTTC. The encoded protein is CSVAGQGAREQYF.